This T cell receptor (beta chain) was sequenced in a study of T-cell reconstitution after alpha-beta-depleted transplantation in children. General observations from the study: Counts and diversity of T cells one year after transplant came mostly from newly produced T cells. After transplant, at about two months, alpha-beta T cells were reportedly derived from several hundred expanded graft clones.

Unique molecular identifiers tagged the TCRbeta library. Using its own MiXCR run on the PCR reads, TCRdb lists one record per CDR3 protein. Of about 900,000 distinct CDR3 sequences listed, 25% to 35% were seen once; the top ten hold over 25%. The length of the CDR3 is 15 residues. Trimming shortened V by 3 bases and J by 5 bases, and 17 bases separated the two germline ends. Germline V gives CDR1 DFQATT, CDR2 SNEGSKA (reference sequence). This clonotype appeared a few times. The antigen is not known. The source of this sequence is a boy in the first two years of life who had a stem cell transplant for SCID, so the T cells may come from the graft donor. This chain joins TRBV20-1 and TRBJ2-1, with D unclear. This specimen consisted of PBMCs, mostly from graft donor cells, obtained 360 days after TCRalphabeta/CD19-depleted stem cell transplant. This CDR3 reads CSARAPVPKDNEQFF. CDR3 nucleotide sequence: TGCAGTGCTAGGGCGCCTGTCCCAAAGGACAATGAGCAGTTCTTC.